This note documents a single T cell receptor (beta chain) sequence. Its antigen is still unknown. This specimen comes from a study of OX40 agonist ivuxolimab in advanced cancers. Deletions cut 6 bases from V and 0 bases from J, with 12 bases between. This CDR3 comprises 15 residues. Germline CDR1 reads MNHEY; CDR2 reads SVGAGI. Patients had blood sampled at baseline and again on cycle 4 day 1 and cycle 7 day 1. General observations from the study: At 0.1 to 3.0 mg/kg and by week 6, clonal expansion occurred in CD4+ and CD8+ blood T cells. In the expanded peripheral T cells, antigen specificity was never determined.

Data came from immunoSEQ multiplex PCR; TCRdb stores just in-frame clones and leaves some out. The sample lists about 63,000 clones; over 80% were seen once. The input for sequencing was CD4+ or CD8+ T cells sorted from blood, taken in a trial of the OX40 agonist ivuxolimab. The J gene is TRBJ1-3, the V gene TRBV6-5; tentatively, D is TRBD1 (5 bases). The receptor's source is an adult with an advanced solid tumor such as melanoma, head and neck, liver or kidney cancer. CDR3 coding DNA: TGTGCCAGCAGCCCGGGACGGCACTCTGGAAACACCATATATTTT. Translated: CASSPGRHSGNTIYF.